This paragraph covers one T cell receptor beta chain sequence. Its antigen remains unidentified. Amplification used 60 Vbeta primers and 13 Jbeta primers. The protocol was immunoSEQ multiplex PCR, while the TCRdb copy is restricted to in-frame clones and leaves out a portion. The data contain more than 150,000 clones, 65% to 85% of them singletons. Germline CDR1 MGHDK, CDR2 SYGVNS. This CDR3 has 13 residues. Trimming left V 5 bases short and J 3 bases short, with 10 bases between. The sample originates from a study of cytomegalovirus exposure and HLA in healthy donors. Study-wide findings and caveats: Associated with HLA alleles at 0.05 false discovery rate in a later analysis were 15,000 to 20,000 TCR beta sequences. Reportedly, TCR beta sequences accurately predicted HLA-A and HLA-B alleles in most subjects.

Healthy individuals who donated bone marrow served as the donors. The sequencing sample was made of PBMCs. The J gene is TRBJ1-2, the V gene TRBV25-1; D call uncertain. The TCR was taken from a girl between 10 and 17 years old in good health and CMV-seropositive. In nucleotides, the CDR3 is TGTGCCAGCAGTCCCGACATCCACTATGGCTACACCTTC. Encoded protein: CASSPDIHYGYTF.